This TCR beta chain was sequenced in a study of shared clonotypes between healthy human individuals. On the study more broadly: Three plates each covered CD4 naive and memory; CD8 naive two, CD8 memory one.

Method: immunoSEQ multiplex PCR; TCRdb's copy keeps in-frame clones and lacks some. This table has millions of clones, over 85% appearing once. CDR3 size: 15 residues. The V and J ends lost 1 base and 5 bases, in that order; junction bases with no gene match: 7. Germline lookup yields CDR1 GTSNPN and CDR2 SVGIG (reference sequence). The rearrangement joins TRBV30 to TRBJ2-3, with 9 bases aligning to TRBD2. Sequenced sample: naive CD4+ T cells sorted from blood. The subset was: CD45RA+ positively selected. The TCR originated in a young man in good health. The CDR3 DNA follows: TGTGCCTGGAGTGGGTTAGCGGGAGCGGTAGATACGCAGTATTTT. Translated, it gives CAWSGLAGAVDTQYF.